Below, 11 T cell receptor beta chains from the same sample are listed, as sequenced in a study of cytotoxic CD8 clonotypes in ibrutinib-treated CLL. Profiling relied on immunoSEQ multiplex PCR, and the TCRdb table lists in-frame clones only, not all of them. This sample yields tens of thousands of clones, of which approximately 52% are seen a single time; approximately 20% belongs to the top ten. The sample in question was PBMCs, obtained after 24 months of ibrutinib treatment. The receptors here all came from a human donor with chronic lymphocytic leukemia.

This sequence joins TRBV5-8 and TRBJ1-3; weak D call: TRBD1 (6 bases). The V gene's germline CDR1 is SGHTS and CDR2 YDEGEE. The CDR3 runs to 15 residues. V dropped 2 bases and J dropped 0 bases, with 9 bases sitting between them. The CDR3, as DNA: TGTGCCAGCAGCTTTTTGGGGGCCTCTGGAAACACCATATATTTT. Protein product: CASSFLGASGNTIYF.

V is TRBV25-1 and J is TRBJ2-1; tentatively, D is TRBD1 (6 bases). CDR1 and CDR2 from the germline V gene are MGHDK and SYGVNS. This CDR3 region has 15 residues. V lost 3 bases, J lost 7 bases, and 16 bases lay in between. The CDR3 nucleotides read TGTGCCAGCAGTGATGTGGGGCTAGGACAGAATGAGCAGTTCTTC. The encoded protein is CASSDVGLGQNEQFF.

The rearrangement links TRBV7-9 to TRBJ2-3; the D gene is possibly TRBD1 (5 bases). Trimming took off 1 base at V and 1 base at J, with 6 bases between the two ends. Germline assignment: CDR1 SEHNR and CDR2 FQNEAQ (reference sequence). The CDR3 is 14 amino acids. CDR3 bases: TGTGCCAGCAGCTTAGAGGGGCGCACAGATACGCAGTATTTT. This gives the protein CASSLEGRTDTQYF.

CDR3: CASSPLARDYSEQYF. The CDR3 DNA follows: TGTGCCAGCAGCCCCCTCGCCAGGGACTATTCCGAGCAGTACTTC. The chain joins TRBV25-1 to TRBJ2-7; 7 nucleotides line up with TRBD2. Trimming cost V 6 bases and J 6 bases; bases outside gene matches: 14. The V gene's germline CDR1 is MGHDK and CDR2 SYGVNS. This CDR3 has 15 amino acids.

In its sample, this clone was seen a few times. CDR3 nucleotides: TGTGCCAGCAGAACAGGGTTGAACACCATATATTTT. Translated, it gives CASRTGLNTIYF. This sequence joins TRBV6-6 and TRBJ1-3; TRBD1 is a possible D gene (6 bases). Germline loops: CDR1 MNHNY, CDR2 SVGAGI (reference sequence). V shed 6 bases and J shed 7 bases, with 10 bases lying between them. This CDR3 is built from 12 residues.

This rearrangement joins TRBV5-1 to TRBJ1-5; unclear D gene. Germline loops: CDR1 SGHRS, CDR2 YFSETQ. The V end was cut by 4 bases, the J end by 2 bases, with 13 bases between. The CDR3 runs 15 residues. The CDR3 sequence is CASSRGPGGNQPQHF. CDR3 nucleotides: TGCGCCAGCAGCCGAGGTCCCGGGGGCAATCAGCCCCAGCATTTT.

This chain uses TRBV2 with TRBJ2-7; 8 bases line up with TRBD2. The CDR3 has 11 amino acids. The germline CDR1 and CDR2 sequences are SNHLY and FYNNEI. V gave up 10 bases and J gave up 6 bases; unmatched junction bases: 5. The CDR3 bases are TGTGCCACGAGCGGGGGCATCGAGCAGTACGTC. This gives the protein CATSGGIEQYV.

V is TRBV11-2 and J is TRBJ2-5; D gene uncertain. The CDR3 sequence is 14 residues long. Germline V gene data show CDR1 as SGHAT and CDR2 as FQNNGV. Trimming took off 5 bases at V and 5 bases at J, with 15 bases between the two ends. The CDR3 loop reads CASSPGPDRETQYF. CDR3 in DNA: TGTGCCAGCAGCCCCGGGCCGGACCGGGAGACCCAGTACTTC.

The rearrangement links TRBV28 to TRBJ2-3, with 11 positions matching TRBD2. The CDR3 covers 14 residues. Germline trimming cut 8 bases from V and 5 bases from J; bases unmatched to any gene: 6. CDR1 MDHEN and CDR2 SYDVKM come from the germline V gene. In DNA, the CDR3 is TGTGCCAGCCTAGCGGGGGGCCGGCGAGATACGCAGTATTTT. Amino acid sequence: CASLAGGRRDTQYF.

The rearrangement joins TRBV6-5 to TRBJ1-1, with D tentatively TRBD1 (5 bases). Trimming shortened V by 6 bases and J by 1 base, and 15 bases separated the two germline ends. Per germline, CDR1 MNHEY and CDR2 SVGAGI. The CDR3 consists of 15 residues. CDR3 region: CASRGPRRGNTEAFF. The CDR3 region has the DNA TGTGCCAGCAGGGGACCTAGGAGGGGGAACACTGAAGCTTTCTTT.

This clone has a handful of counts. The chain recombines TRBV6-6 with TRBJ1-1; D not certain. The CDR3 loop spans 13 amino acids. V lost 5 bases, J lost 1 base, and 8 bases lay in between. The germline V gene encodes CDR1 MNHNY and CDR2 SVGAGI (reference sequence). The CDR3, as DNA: TGTGCCAGCAGTAGTGGACCGAACACTGAAGCTTTCTTT. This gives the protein CASSSGPNTEAFF.